These 20 T cell receptor beta chains share one sample of origin, sequenced in a study of CD8 T cells in ankylosing spondylitis. TCRdb re-called the 5' RACE reads with MiXCR, one entry per CDR3 protein. The sample records fewer than 250,000 distinct CDR3 sequences, around a quarter being singletons. The sample was blood, either unsorted or a sorted T cell fraction (not recorded which). The receptors were sampled from a male donor with ankylosing spondylitis or in good health (not recorded which).

This clonotype was seen a single time. The rearrangement links TRBV20-1 to TRBJ2-1; D is perhaps TRBD1 (8 bases). Trimming took off 6 bases at V and 7 bases at J, with 13 bases between the two ends. Germline CDR1 reads DFQATT; CDR2 reads SNEGSKA (reference sequence). This CDR3 contains 12 residues. This CDR3 is CSAEQGGNEQFF. CDR3 DNA sequence: TGCAGTGCCGAACAGGGGGGGAATGAGCAGTTCTTC.

There are many counts of this clonotype. The rearrangement uses TRBV3-1 and TRBJ2-1; no clear D gene. The CDR3 is made up of 17 amino acids. The germline gives CDR1 LGHDT, CDR2 YNNKEL (reference sequence). Deletions cut 0 bases from V and 0 bases from J, with 12 bases between. The CDR3 DNA follows: TGTGCCAGCAGCCAAGACCGATCGCGGAGCTCCTACAATGAGCAGTTCTTC. Protein sequence: CASSQDRSRSSYNEQFF.

The chain couples TRBV7-2 to TRBJ1-5; D perhaps matches TRBD1 (6 bases). The germline V and J ends were trimmed by 5 bases and 3 bases, with 14 bases remaining between them. This CDR3 contains 15 residues. Germline V gives CDR1 SGHTA, CDR2 FQGNSA. The CDR3 loop is CASSPGDTNNQPQHF. CDR3 in DNA: TGTGCCAGCAGCCCAGGGGACACGAACAATCAGCCCCAGCATTTT.

Written as DNA, the CDR3 is TGTGCCAGCAGCCAACCTACCGGGACTAGCGGGAGGAGGACAGATACGCAGTATTTT. It yields the protein CASSQPTGTSGRRTDTQYF. The V call is TRBV3-1, the J call TRBJ2-3; TRBD2 aligns across 15 bases. The CDR3 extends over 19 amino acids. V lost 2 bases, J lost 3 bases, and 9 bases stayed unmatched. Germline V CDR1 and CDR2: LGHDT, YNNKEL (reference sequence).

Many counts were recorded for this clonotype. CDR3 in amino acids: CASSQGTGGRSYEQYF. The CDR3 DNA reads as TGCGCCAGCAGCCAGGGGACGGGCGGGAGAAGCTACGAGCAGTACTTC. The J gene is TRBJ2-7, the V gene TRBV4-1; TRBD2 matches 7 bases. Germline loops: CDR1 MGHRA, CDR2 YSYEKL. Unmatched junction bases numbered 11, after V lost 3 bases and J lost 3 bases. The CDR3 consists of 16 residues.

At least ten counts were recorded for this clonotype. V is TRBV29-1 and J is TRBJ2-1; D call uncertain. V gave up 3 bases and J gave up 0 bases, with 9 bases separating them. The germline V gene encodes CDR1 SQVTM and CDR2 ANQGSEA. The CDR3 has 14 amino acids. CDR3 region: CSVDRRSSYNEQFF. CDR3 bases: TGCAGCGTTGACCGTCGGAGCTCCTACAATGAGCAGTTCTTC.

This rearrangement joins TRBV4-2 to TRBJ2-3; 9 nucleotides line up with TRBD1. CDR1 is LGHNA and CDR2 is YNFKEQ in the germline V gene. CDR3 size: 16 residues. With 4 bases clipped from V and 2 bases from J, the junction kept 7 bases outside the gene matches. CDR3 in amino acids: CASSPRDREPTDTQYF. The CDR3 DNA follows: TGTGCCAGCAGCCCCCGGGACAGGGAACCCACAGATACGCAGTATTTT.

This clonotype was detected many times. J is TRBJ2-1 and V is TRBV20-1, with a weak D call TRBD2 (5 bases). In germline, CDR1 is DFQATT, CDR2 SNEGSKA (reference sequence). The CDR3 totals 11 residues. The CDR3 is CSPAGMYEQFF. The DNA for the CDR3 is TGCAGCCCTGCCGGGATGTATGAGCAGTTCTTC.

This clonotype occurred many times. The gene calls are TRBV28 and TRBJ1-4; 11 bases agree with TRBD1. CDR3 length: 16 residues. V trimming: 5 bases; J trimming: 7 bases; junction bases outside the gene matches: 9. CDR1 is MDHEN and CDR2 is SYDVKM in the germline V gene. The CDR3 loop reads CASSPRGTGGFEKLFF. The CDR3 DNA follows: TGTGCCAGCAGTCCCCGGGGGACAGGGGGTTTTGAAAAACTGTTTTTT.

The V gene is TRBV15, the J gene TRBJ2-7; 11 nucleotides line up with TRBD2. This CDR3 contains 16 residues. J lost 3 bases, V lost 1 base, and 5 bases had no gene match. Germline loops: CDR1 LNHNV, CDR2 YYDKDF (reference sequence). CDR3 nucleotide sequence: TGTGCCACCAGCAGAGGGCCCGGGACTAGCGGCTACGAGCAGTACTTC. Residues: CATSRGPGTSGYEQYF.

The rearrangement uses TRBV20-1 and TRBJ2-6, with a weak D call TRBD2 (5 bases). CDR1 is DFQATT, CDR2 SNEGSKA, per germline (reference sequence). Trimming shortened V by 2 bases and J by 0 bases, and 8 bases separated the two germline ends. This CDR3 contains 15 residues. CDR3 in DNA: TGCAGTGCTAGACTCAGCGGCTCTGGGGCCAACGTCCTGACTTTC. This codes for CSARLSGSGANVLTF.

This clonotype was observed at least ten times. The V call is TRBV20-1, the J call TRBJ1-5; a weak D match, TRBD1 (6 bases). Between the trimmed V and J ends, which lost 6 bases and 6 bases, there was a span of 21 bases. Germline V CDR1 and CDR2: DFQATT, SNEGSKA (reference sequence). The CDR3 spans 15 residues. The CDR3 loop is CSAKVLQGLGQPQHF. Here the CDR3 DNA reads TGCAGTGCCAAGGTACTTCAGGGGCTCGGTCAGCCCCAGCATTTT.

The table lists this clonotype with many counts. This CDR3 is CASSTSGDTQYF. The CDR3 DNA sequence: TGTGCCAGCAGCACTAGCGGAGATACGCAGTATTTT. The V call is TRBV12-3 or TRBV12-4, the J call TRBJ2-3, with 8 positions matching TRBD2. J was trimmed by 5 bases and V by 6 bases; bases with no gene match: 1. The CDR3 runs 12 residues.

Ten or more counts support this clonotype. The genes are TRBV6-2 or TRBV6-3 and TRBJ2-3; 9 nucleotides match TRBD2. The CDR3 extends over 18 amino acids. V trimming: 2 bases; J trimming: 0 bases; junction bases outside the gene matches: 9. Germline CDR1 is MNHEY and CDR2 is SVGEGT. CDR3 loop: CASSYLALTSGSTDTQYF. CDR3 nucleotides: TGTGCCAGCAGTTACCTCGCCTTGACTAGCGGCAGCACAGATACGCAGTATTTT.

This clonotype has a count of ten or more. The DNA for the CDR3 is TGTGCCAGCAGCTTAGTTCGGACCGCAGGGGTTGAAGCTTTCTTT. Its protein is CASSLVRTAGVEAFF. The V call is TRBV7-8, the J call TRBJ1-1; D perhaps matches TRBD1 (6 bases). Germline values: CDR1 SGHVS, CDR2 FQNEAQ. Trimming removed 1 base from V and 7 bases from J, with 16 bases in between. The CDR3 has 15 amino acids.

This clonotype occurred many times. The V call is TRBV5-5, the J call TRBJ1-1; D is perhaps TRBD1 (6 bases). V was trimmed by 4 bases and J by 7 bases, leaving 17 bases between them. Germline CDR1 reads SGHKS; CDR2 reads YYEKEE (reference sequence). This CDR3 has 14 residues. The CDR3 reads CASSTTTDSYEAFF. CDR3 sequence (DNA): TGTGCCAGCAGCACCACGACGGACAGCTATGAAGCTTTCTTT. Together with reference TRBV5-5 and TRBJ1-1, the CDR3 gives the full variable domain: DAGVTQSPTHLIKTRGQQVTLRCSPISGHKSVSWYQQVLGQGPQFIFQYYEKEERGRGNFPDRFSARQFPNYSSELNVNALLLGDSALYLCASSTTTDSYEAFFGQGTRLTVV.

In its sample, this clonotype was seen many times. CDR3 in DNA: TGCAGTGCTAGACTAGCGGGAGCTTTCGATACGCAGTATTTT. Protein: CSARLAGAFDTQYF. V usage is TRBV20-1 and J usage is TRBJ2-3, with TRBD2 identical over 10 bases. After removal of 2 bases from V and 6 bases from J, the junction contained 5 bases not matched to a gene. This CDR3 is 14 amino acids long. Germline-derived CDR1 and CDR2 are DFQATT and SNEGSKA (reference sequence).

In this sample, this clonotype turned up a few times. The chain has TRBV10-1 and TRBJ2-5, with 7 positions matching TRBD2. CDR1 is WNHNN and CDR2 is SYGVQD in the germline V gene (reference sequence). This CDR3 comprises 15 residues. The J segment lost 8 bases and the V segment lost 6 bases, leaving 15 bases of the junction unmatched. The CDR3 is CASRGSTGTGGTQYF. In DNA, the CDR3 is TGCGCCAGCAGAGGGTCAACCGGGACGGGGGGAACCCAGTACTTC.

In its sample, this clonotype was seen a few times. Just one base apart from a much larger clone, this may be a read error. The chain uses TRBV12-3 or TRBV12-4 and TRBJ2-7, with D perhaps matching TRBD1 (6 bases). The CDR3 is made up of 13 amino acids. With 5 bases removed from V and 3 bases from J, the gap between germline ends came to 11 bases. CDR3 nucleotides: TGTGCCAGCAGTCGGGCCAGGGGCTACGAGCAGTACTTC. Translating gives CASSRARGYEQYF.

This clonotype was detected many times. V gene TRBV11-2 combines with J gene TRBJ2-1, with a tentative D call TRBD2 (5 bases). There are 14 residues in the CDR3. Deletions cut 5 bases from V and 7 bases from J, with 15 bases between. Germline V CDR1 and CDR2: SGHAT, FQNNGV. The CDR3 region has the DNA TGTGCCAGCAGCCCGATTCGGGGTAGTAATGAGCAGTTCTTC. This translates into CASSPIRGSNEQFF.